This passage covers 2 T cell receptor beta chains from one sample sequenced in a study of graft-versus-host responses after intestinal transplantation (dated by TCRdb to about 2021). Library generation was performed with the immunoSEQ multiplex PCR assay. The source is immuneACCESS, and TCRdb retained only in-frame sequences with V and J called. Part of the clones is not carried over; for the studies checked, unresolved V genes explain less than half of this, and the remainder is unexplained. This sample comprises 70,000 or so clones, nearly 85% of them detected only once. Of the sample, roughly 0.4% is held by the ten largest clones. The antigens these receptors bind are not known. Sample time point, as interpreted from the label and publication: cells obtained before transplantation from donor or recipient. The sequencing here drew on unstimulated CD4+ T cells sorted from spleen or lymph node cells, taken before transplant. The source is a human donor who was the organ donor for an intestinal transplant.

As DNA, the CDR3 is TGTGCCAGCAGTGACCAGGGGGGAATTTCTGGAAACACCATATATTTT. This sequence encodes CASSDQGGISGNTIYF. The J gene is TRBJ1-3, the V gene TRBV6-1; TRBD1 aligns across 7 bases. CDR3 size: 16 residues. V was clipped by 3 bases and J by 1 base; unmatched bases: 6. Germline CDR1 MNHNS, CDR2 SASEGT.

This clone has more than one count but fewer than ten. This rearrangement joins TRBV15 to TRBJ2-3; tentative D call: TRBD1 (6 bases). There are 16 residues in the CDR3. Between the trimmed V and J ends, which lost 5 bases and 1 base, there was a span of 16 bases. Germline loops: CDR1 LNHNV, CDR2 YYDKDF (reference sequence). CDR3 amino acids: CATSETIGGRTDTQYF. CDR3 bases: TGTGCCACCAGCGAGACCATAGGGGGACGCACAGATACGCAGTATTTT.